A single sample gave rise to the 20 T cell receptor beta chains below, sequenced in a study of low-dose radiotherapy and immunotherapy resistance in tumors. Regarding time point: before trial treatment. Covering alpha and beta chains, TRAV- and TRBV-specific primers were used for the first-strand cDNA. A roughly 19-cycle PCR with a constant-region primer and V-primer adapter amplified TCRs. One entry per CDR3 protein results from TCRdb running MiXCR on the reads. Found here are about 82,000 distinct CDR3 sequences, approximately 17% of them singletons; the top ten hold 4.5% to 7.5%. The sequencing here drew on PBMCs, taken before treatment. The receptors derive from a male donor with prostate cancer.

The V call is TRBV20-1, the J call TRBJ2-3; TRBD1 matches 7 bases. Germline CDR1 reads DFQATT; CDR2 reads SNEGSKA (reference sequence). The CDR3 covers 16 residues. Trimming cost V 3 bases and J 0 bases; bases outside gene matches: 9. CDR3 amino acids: CSASSPGQKSTDTQYF. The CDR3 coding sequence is TGCAGTGCTAGTTCCCCGGGACAGAAAAGCACAGATACGCAGTATTTT.

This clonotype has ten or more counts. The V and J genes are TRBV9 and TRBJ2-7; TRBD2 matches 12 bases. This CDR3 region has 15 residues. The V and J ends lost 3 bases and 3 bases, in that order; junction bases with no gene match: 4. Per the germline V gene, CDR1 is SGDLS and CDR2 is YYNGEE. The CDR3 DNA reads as TGTGCCAGCAGCGAAGGGACTAGCGGGCACTACGAGCAGTACTTC. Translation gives CASSEGTSGHYEQYF.

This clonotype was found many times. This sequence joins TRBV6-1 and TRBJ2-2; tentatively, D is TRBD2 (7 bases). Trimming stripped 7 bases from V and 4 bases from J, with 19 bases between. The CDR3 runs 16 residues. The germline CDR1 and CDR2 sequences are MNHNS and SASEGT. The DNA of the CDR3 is TGTGCCAGCACACGCCTCGGGGGGCCGAGCACCGGGGAGCTGTTTTTT. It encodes CASTRLGGPSTGELFF.

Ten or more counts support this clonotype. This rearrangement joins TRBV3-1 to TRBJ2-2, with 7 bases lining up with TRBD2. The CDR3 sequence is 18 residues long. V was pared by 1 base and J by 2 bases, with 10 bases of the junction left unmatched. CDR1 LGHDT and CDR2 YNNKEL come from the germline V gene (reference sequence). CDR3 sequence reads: CASSQVPAGRVNTGELFF. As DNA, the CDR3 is TGTGCCAGCAGCCAAGTTCCAGCGGGGAGAGTTAACACCGGGGAGCTGTTTTTT. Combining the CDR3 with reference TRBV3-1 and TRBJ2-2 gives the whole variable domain DTAVSQTPKYLVTQMGNDKSIKCEQNLGHDTMYWYKQDSKKFLKIMFSYNNKELIINETVPNRFSPKSPDKAHLNLHINSLELGDSAVYFCASSQVPAGRVNTGELFFGEGSRLTVL.

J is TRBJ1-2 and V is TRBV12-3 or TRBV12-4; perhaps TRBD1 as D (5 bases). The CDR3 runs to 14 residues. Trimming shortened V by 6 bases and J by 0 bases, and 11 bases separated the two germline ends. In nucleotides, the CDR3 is TGTGCCAGCAGATTGACGGGGGCTAACTATGGCTACACCTTC. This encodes CASRLTGANYGYTF.

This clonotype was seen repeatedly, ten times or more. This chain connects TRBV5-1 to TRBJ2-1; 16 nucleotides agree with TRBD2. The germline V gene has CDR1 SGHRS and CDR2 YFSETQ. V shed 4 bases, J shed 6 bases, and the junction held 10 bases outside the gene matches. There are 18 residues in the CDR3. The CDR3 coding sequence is TGCGCCAGCAGCCCAGTCCCGGGACTAGCGGGAGGGGGCAATGAGCAGTTCTTC. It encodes CASSPVPGLAGGGNEQFF.

The CDR3 spells CASSQTQGAYEQYF. The CDR3, as DNA: TGTGCCAGCAGCCAAACGCAGGGGGCCTACGAGCAGTACTTC. The V and J genes are TRBV7-2 and TRBJ2-7; 7 bases are a match to TRBD1. With V trimmed by 5 bases and J by 2 bases, 6 bases remained unmatched. Germline loops: CDR1 SGHTA, CDR2 FQGNSA. The CDR3 has 14 residues.

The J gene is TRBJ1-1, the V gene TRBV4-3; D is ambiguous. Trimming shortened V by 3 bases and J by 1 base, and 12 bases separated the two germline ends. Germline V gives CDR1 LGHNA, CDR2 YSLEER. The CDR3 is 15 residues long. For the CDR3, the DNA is TGCGCCAGCAGCCATTTGGGCAGGCCGAACACTGAAGCTTTCTTT. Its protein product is CASSHLGRPNTEAFF.

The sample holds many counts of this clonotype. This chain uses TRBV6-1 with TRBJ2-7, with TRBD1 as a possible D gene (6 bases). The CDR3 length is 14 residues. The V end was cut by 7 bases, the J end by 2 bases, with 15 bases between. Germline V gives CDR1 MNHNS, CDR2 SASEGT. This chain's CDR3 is CASKTGPLTYEQYF. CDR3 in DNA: TGTGCCAGCAAGACAGGCCCCCTCACCTACGAGCAGTACTTC.

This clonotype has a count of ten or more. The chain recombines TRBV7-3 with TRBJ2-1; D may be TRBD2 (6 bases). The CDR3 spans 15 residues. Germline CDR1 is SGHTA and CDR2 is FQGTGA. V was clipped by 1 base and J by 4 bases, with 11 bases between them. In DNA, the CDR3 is TGTGCCAGCAGCTTAAGTCCGGGAGCGTACAATGAGCAGTTCTTC. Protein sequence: CASSLSPGAYNEQFF.

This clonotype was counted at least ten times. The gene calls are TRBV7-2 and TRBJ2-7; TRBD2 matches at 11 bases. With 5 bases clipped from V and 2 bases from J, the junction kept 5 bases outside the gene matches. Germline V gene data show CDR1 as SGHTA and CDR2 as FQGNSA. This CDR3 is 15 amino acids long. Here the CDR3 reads CASSRLAGGTYEQYF. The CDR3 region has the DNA TGTGCCAGCAGCCGTCTAGCGGGAGGAACCTACGAGCAGTACTTC.

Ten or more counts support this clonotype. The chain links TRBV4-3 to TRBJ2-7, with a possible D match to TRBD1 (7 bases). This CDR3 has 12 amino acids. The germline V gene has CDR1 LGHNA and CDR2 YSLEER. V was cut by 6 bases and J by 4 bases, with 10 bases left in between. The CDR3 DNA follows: TGCGCCAGCAGTCAGGGGGGATACGAGCAGTACTTC. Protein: CASSQGGYEQYF.

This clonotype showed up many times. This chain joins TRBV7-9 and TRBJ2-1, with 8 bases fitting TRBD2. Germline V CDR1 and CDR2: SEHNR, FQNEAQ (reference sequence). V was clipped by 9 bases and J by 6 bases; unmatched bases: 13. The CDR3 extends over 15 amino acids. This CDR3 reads CASSGGVAGLNEQFF. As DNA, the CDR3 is TGTGCCAGTTCTGGTGGTGTAGCGGGGCTCAATGAGCAGTTCTTC.

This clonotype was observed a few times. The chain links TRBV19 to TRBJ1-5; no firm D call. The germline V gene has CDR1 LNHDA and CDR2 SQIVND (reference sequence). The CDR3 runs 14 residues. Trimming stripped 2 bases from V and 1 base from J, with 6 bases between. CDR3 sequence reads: CASSIWVSNQPQHF. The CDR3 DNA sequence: TGTGCCAGTAGTATATGGGTCAGCAATCAGCCCCAGCATTTT.

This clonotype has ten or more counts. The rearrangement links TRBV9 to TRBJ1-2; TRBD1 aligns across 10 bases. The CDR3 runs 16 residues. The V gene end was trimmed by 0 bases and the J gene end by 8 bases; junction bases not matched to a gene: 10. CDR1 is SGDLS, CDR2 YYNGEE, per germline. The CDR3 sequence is CASSVATGGTGEGYTF. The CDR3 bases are TGTGCCAGCAGCGTAGCTACAGGTGGGACAGGGGAAGGCTACACCTTC.

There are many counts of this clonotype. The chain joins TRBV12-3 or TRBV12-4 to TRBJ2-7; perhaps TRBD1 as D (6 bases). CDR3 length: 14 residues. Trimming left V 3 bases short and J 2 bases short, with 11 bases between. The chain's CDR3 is CASSFPGDTYEQYF. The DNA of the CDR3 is TGTGCCAGCAGTTTCCCAGGGGACACCTACGAGCAGTACTTC.

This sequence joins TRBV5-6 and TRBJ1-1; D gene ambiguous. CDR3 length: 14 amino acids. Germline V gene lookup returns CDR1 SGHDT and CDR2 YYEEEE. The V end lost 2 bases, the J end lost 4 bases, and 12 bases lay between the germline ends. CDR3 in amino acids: CASSLRASGTEAFF. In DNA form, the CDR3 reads TGTGCCAGCAGCTTAAGGGCCTCGGGCACTGAAGCTTTCTTT.

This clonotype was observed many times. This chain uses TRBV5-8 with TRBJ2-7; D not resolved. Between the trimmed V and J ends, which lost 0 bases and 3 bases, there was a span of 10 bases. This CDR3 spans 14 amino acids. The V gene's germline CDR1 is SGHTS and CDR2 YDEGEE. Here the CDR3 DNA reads TGTGCCAGCAGCTTGGGTCTAGTCAGCTACGAGCAGTACTTC. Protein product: CASSLGLVSYEQYF. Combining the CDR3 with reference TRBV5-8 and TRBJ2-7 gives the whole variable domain EAGVTQSPTHLIKTRGQQATLRCSPISGHTSVYWYQQALGLGLQFLLWYDEGEERNRGNFPPRFSGRQFPNYSSELNVNALELEDSALYLCASSLGLVSYEQYFGPGTRLTVT.

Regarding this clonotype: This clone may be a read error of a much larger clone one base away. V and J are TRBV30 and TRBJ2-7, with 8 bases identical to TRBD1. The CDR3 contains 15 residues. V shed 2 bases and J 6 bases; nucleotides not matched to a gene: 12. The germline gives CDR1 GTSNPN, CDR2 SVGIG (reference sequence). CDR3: CAWSPATGVHGEQYF. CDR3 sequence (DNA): TGTGCCTGGAGTCCGGCGACAGGGGTTCACGGCGAGCAGTACTTC.

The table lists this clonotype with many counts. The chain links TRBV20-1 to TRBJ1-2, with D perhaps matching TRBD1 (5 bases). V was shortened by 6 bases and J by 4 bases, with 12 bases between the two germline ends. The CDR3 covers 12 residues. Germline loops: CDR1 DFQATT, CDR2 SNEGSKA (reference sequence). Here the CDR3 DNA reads TGCAGTGCCGTTGGGGGGACCTATGGCTACACCTTC. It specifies CSAVGGTYGYTF.